These 25 T cell receptor beta chains came from one sample sequenced in a study of blood T cell repertoires in COVID-19 (dated by TCRdb to 2018 to 2020). Library creation used the immunoSEQ multiplex PCR assay. TCRdb mirrors the immuneACCESS table, restricted to in-frame sequences. Some clones are absent from its copies; in checked studies, under half trace to an unresolved V gene, and the reason for the others is unknown. The sample records about 190,000 clones, roughly 80% of which are singletons. 3.2% of the sample lies in the top ten. Sequenced sample: PBMCs or T cells enriched from blood (not recorded which). The source of these receptors is a woman in her 30s who had recovered from COVID-19.

There are a few counts of this clone. The CDR3 is CASRDTSYEQYV. CDR3 sequence (DNA): TGTGCCAGCAGGGACACTTCCTACGAGCAGTACGTC. The chain links TRBV6-5 to TRBJ2-7, with D perhaps matching TRBD1 (5 bases). Germline V gives CDR1 MNHEY, CDR2 SVGAGI. V lost 6 bases, J lost 1 base, and 7 bases lay in between. The CDR3 is 12 amino acids.

The chain combines TRBV5-1 with TRBJ2-7; TRBD1 aligns across 10 bases. The V and J ends lost 4 bases and 5 bases, in that order; junction bases with no gene match: 6. Germline V gene lookup returns CDR1 SGHRS and CDR2 YFSETQ. This CDR3 region has 14 residues. CDR3 in DNA: TGCGCCAGCAGCCCGGGACAGGGGTTTGACGAGCAGTACGTC. Translated, it gives CASSPGQGFDEQYV.

This chain connects TRBV15 to TRBJ2-5; D possibly corresponds to TRBD1 (5 bases). Trimming stripped 2 bases from V and 2 bases from J, with 15 bases between. CDR1 and CDR2 from the germline V gene are LNHNV and YYDKDF (reference sequence). This CDR3 is 16 amino acids long. The CDR3 region is CATSRTRQSLQETQYF. CDR3 DNA sequence: TGTGCCACCAGCAGAACCAGACAGAGCCTTCAAGAGACCCAGTACTTC.

V and J are TRBV11-3 and TRBJ1-2, with D unclear. Germline V lookup: CDR1 SGHNT, CDR2 YENEEA. The V and J ends lost 5 bases and 0 bases respectively, with 7 bases between them. The length of the CDR3 is 13 residues. CDR3 in DNA: TGTGCCAGCAGCGGAGAAGCTAACTATGGCTACACCTTC. It codes for CASSGEANYGYTF. The full variable domain, in which reference TRBV11-3 and TRBJ1-2 provide the parts outside the CDR3, is EAGVVQSPRYKIIEKKQPVAFWCNPISGHNTLYWYLQNLGQGPELLIRYENEEAVDDSQLPKDRFSAERLKGVDSTLKIQPAELGDSAVYLCASSGEANYGYTFGSGTRLTVV.

This clone showed up many times. This sequence joins TRBV19 and TRBJ1-1; 7 bases match TRBD1. CDR1 and CDR2 (germline): LNHDA, SQIVND (reference sequence). V was clipped by 3 bases and J by 5 bases; unmatched bases: 6. The CDR3 runs 14 residues. CDR3 nucleotide sequence: TGTGCCAGTAGTATTTCGAACAGGGGAACTGAAGCTTTCTTT. This sequence encodes CASSISNRGTEAFF.

The chain uses TRBV9 and TRBJ2-3, with D possibly TRBD2 on 5 matching bases. V shed 0 bases and J shed 3 bases, with 5 bases lying between them. The germline V gene has CDR1 SGDLS and CDR2 YYNGEE. The CDR3 consists of 13 residues. CDR3 DNA: TGTGCCAGCAGCGTAGGAGGGACAGATACGCAGTATTTT. Translation: CASSVGGTDTQYF.

This clone was found a few times. V usage is TRBV28 and J usage is TRBJ1-2; D is unresolved. Trimming took 3 bases from V and 4 from J, leaving 12 bases between them. CDR1 MDHEN and CDR2 SYDVKM come from the germline V gene. The CDR3 covers 14 residues. CDR3 residues: CASSLGTHSYGYTF. The CDR3 nucleotides are TGTGCCAGCAGTTTGGGCACGCATAGCTATGGCTACACCTTC.

The gene calls are TRBV7-8 and TRBJ2-1; TRBD2 matches at 10 bases. The CDR3 has 16 amino acids. Unmatched junction bases numbered 6, after V lost 3 bases and J lost 4 bases. Germline V lookup: CDR1 SGHVS, CDR2 FQNEAQ. DNA of the CDR3: TGTGCCAGCAGCTTTAGCGGGGGGCTCATATACAATGAGCAGTTCTTC. As protein: CASSFSGGLIYNEQFF.

With respect to this clone: Within the sample, other DNA sequences also encode this same CDR3. The chain has TRBV12-3 or TRBV12-4 and TRBJ1-2, with D hard to call. This CDR3 spans 12 amino acids. V dropped 3 bases and J dropped 4 bases, with 6 bases sitting between them. The CDR3 spells CASSFRSYGYTF. DNA for the CDR3: TGTGCCAGCAGTTTTCGGTCCTATGGCTACACCTTC.

CDR3: CTSSQAQGHGLEGSTIYF. In nucleotides, the CDR3 is TGCACCAGCAGCCAAGCCCAGGGCCATGGGTTAGAAGGAAGCACCATATATTTT. V and J are TRBV1 and TRBJ1-3; no check of the table's D call, TRBD1, against the DNA was made. TRBV1 is a documented pseudogene. The CDR3 consists of 18 residues.

V and J are TRBV28 and TRBJ1-2, with TRBD1 identical over 8 bases. Germline trimming cut 5 bases from V and 4 bases from J; bases unmatched to any gene: 12. Per germline, CDR1 MDHEN and CDR2 SYDVKM. The CDR3 contains 16 residues. The CDR3 sequence: CASSPPLGTGGYGYTF. The CDR3 region has the DNA TGTGCCAGCAGTCCCCCCTTGGGCACAGGGGGCTATGGCTACACCTTC.

The chain uses TRBV2 and TRBJ2-3; the match to TRBD1 covers 7 bases. The J segment lost 1 base and the V segment lost 8 bases, leaving 0 bases of the junction unmatched. The CDR3 runs to 12 residues. Germline V gene lookup returns CDR1 SNHLY and CDR2 FYNNEI. For the CDR3, the DNA is TGTGCCAGCGGACAGGGCACAGATACGCAGTATTTT. The encoded protein is CASGQGTDTQYF. The full variable domain, with the rest looked up from reference TRBV2 and TRBJ2-3, is EPEVTQTPSHQVTQMGQEVILRCVPISNHLYFYWYRQILGQKVEFLVSFYNNEISEKSEIFDDQFSVERPDGSNFTLKIRSTKLEDSAMYFCASGQGTDTQYFGPGTRLTVL.

This chain joins TRBV4-1 and TRBJ1-2; 7 nucleotides line up with TRBD1. Germline V gene sequence: CDR1 MGHRA, CDR2 YSYEKL. The J segment lost 0 bases and the V segment lost 4 bases, leaving 14 bases of the junction unmatched. The CDR3 contains 18 residues. CDR3 sequence (DNA): TGCGCCAGCAGCCTTTTCACGGGGTCCGGACAGGCTAACTATGGCTACACCTTC. Translation gives CASSLFTGSGQANYGYTF.

The J gene is TRBJ2-7, the V gene TRBV28; D perhaps matches TRBD2 (6 bases). CDR1 MDHEN and CDR2 SYDVKM come from the germline V gene. Trimming stripped 2 bases from V and 5 bases from J, with 13 bases between. The CDR3 is 14 amino acids. The CDR3 is CASSLGDGSDEQYF. CDR3 nucleotides: TGTGCCAGCAGTTTAGGAGACGGGAGTGACGAGCAGTACTTC.

The V and J genes are TRBV4-1 and TRBJ2-7; D perhaps matches TRBD2 (5 bases). CDR3 length: 12 amino acids. With 0 bases removed from V and 8 bases from J, the gap between germline ends came to 8 bases. Germline lookup yields CDR1 MGHRA and CDR2 YSYEKL. The CDR3 coding sequence is TGCGCCAGCAGCCAAGATGGGGAGAAGCAGTACTTC. Amino acid sequence: CASSQDGEKQYF.

This clone turned up a few times. The chain carries TRBV15 and TRBJ1-2, with 8 bases lining up with TRBD1. Germline-derived CDR1 and CDR2 are LNHNV and YYDKDF (reference sequence). The junction had 10 bases not matched to a gene; V was cut back by 0 bases and J by 4 bases. The CDR3 runs to 17 residues. CDR3 sequence (DNA): TGTGCCACCAGCAGAGATCAGGGGGCTCGGCATAGCTATGGCTACACCTTC. This translates into CATSRDQGARHSYGYTF.

This chain uses TRBV27 with TRBJ1-6; TRBD1 might be the D (5 bases). Germline V gives CDR1 MNHEY, CDR2 SMNVEV (reference sequence). The V and J ends lost 6 bases and 2 bases respectively, with 14 bases between them. This CDR3 is built from 16 residues. The CDR3 reads CASRGRGAAYNSPLHF. The CDR3 coding sequence is TGTGCCAGCAGGGGGCGCGGGGCTGCCTATAATTCACCCCTCCACTTT.

This rearrangement joins TRBV7-3 to TRBJ2-1; perhaps TRBD2 as D (6 bases). CDR3 length: 16 residues. V lost 0 bases and J lost 8, with 17 bases in between. Germline CDR1 is SGHTA and CDR2 is FQGTGA. CDR3 region: CASSLTEGNSGYEQFF. The CDR3 region has the DNA TGTGCCAGCAGCTTAACGGAGGGGAATAGCGGTTATGAGCAGTTCTTC.

This chain joins TRBV27 and TRBJ2-7; D is possibly TRBD1 (6 bases). The CDR3 is 14 amino acids. Germline CDR1 reads MNHEY; CDR2 reads SMNVEV (reference sequence). The V end lost 3 bases, the J end lost 5 bases, and 14 bases lay between the germline ends. CDR3 loop: CASSFLGRGHEQYF. CDR3 nucleotide sequence: TGTGCCAGCAGTTTTTTGGGCAGGGGACACGAGCAGTACTTC.

This chain joins TRBV7-6 and TRBJ2-1; 14 nucleotides match TRBD2. J gave up 9 bases and V 1 base, and 5 bases lay outside the gene matches. CDR3 length: 16 residues. Germline lookup yields CDR1 SGHVS and CDR2 FNYEAQ. The CDR3 nucleotides read TGTGCCAGCAGCTTAGTGGGACTAGCGGGAGCGTGTGAGCAGTTCTTC. Residues: CASSLVGLAGACEQFF. Supplemented by reference TRBV7-6 and TRBJ2-1, the full variable domain reads GAGVSQSPRYKVTKRGQDVALRCDPISGHVSLYWYRQALGQGPEFLTYFNYEAQQDKSGLPNDRFSAERPEGSISTLTIQRTEQRDSAMYRCASSLVGLAGACEQFFGPGTRLTVL.

V and J are TRBV3-1 (or the pseudogene TRBV3-2) and TRBJ1-1; tentatively, D is TRBD1 (6 bases). Per the germline V gene, CDR1 is LGHDT and CDR2 is YNNKEL (reference sequence). The CDR3 runs 16 residues. V lost 3 bases, J lost 1 base, and 15 bases lay in between. The CDR3 DNA reads as TGTGCCAGCAGCCACTCGGGAAACAGGGAGAACACTGAAGCTTTCTTT. Translated: CASSHSGNRENTEAFF.

The chain combines TRBV7-9 with TRBJ1-2; D is uncertain. The germline V and J ends were trimmed by 7 bases and 2 bases, with 17 bases remaining between them. CDR3 length equals 15 residues. Germline values: CDR1 SEHNR, CDR2 FQNEAQ (reference sequence). As DNA, the CDR3 is TGTGCCAGCACCCCGACTACTGACTACAACTATGGCTACACCTTC. It is translated as CASTPTTDYNYGYTF.

The chain uses TRBV7-2 and TRBJ1-3; D is ambiguous. V lost 2 bases and J lost 0, with 11 bases in between. Germline V gene sequence: CDR1 SGHTA, CDR2 FQGNSA. The CDR3 runs to 16 residues. CDR3: CASSLKVDYSGNTIYF. The CDR3 DNA sequence: TGTGCCAGCAGCTTAAAGGTGGACTACTCTGGAAACACCATATATTTT.

This sequence joins TRBV7-8 and TRBJ2-1; 11 bases are shared with TRBD2. The CDR3 runs 17 residues. V lost 5 bases, J lost 4 bases, and 10 bases stayed unmatched. The V gene's germline CDR1 is SGHVS and CDR2 FQNEAQ. The CDR3 region has the DNA TGTGCCAGCAGCCCCAGCCGGACTAGCGGGCCATACAATGAGCAGTTCTTC. Protein product: CASSPSRTSGPYNEQFF.

The chain has TRBV2 and TRBJ1-1; D may be TRBD1 (6 bases). Germline-derived CDR1 and CDR2 are SNHLY and FYNNEI. This CDR3 has 15 amino acids. Trimming removed 2 bases from V and 2 bases from J, with 12 bases in between. DNA for the CDR3: TGTGCCAGCAGTGAACGGGTACAGGGTAACACTGAAGCTTTCTTT. Its protein is CASSERVQGNTEAFF. Variable domain in full (rest from reference TRBV2 and TRBJ1-1): EPEVTQTPSHQVTQMGQEVILRCVPISNHLYFYWYRQILGQKVEFLVSFYNNEISEKSEIFDDQFSVERPDGSNFTLKIRSTKLEDSAMYFCASSERVQGNTEAFFGQGTRLTVV.